This TCR beta chain was identified in a study of shared clonotypes between healthy human individuals. The sample holds one count of this clone. Germline CDR1 is LGHNA and CDR2 is YSLEER. The CDR3 sequence is 15 residues long. Trimming took 1 base from V and 7 from J, leaving 13 bases between them. The method was immunoSEQ multiplex PCR; TCRdb's version includes in-frame clones alone and lacks a portion of them. The sample lists around 1.5 million clones; about 98% were seen once. The sequenced sample consisted of naive CD4+ T cells sorted from blood. Subset described: CD45RA+ positively selected. V and J are TRBV4-3 and TRBJ2-2; D gene uncertain. The source of this sequence is a man between 25 and 39 years old in good health. The CDR3 DNA reads as TGCGCCAGCAGCCAAGTTGGCCCTGGGGTCGGGGAGCTGTTTTTT. Amino acid sequence: CASSQVGPGVGELFF.